This T cell receptor (beta chain) emerged from a study of PD-1 blockade in classical Hodgkin lymphoma (dated by TCRdb to about 2020). For the wider study: Nivolumab dosing was 3 mg/kg intravenously every 2 weeks, continuing until either disease progression or unacceptable toxicity. A peripheral blood immune signature of response to PD-1 blockade in classical Hodgkin lymphoma was defined using TCR beta sequencing and CyTOF.

Turning to this clone: Its binding antigen is unknown. No base qualities exist here, and no much larger clone lies one base off it.

Genomic DNA was isolated using the Qiagen DNeasy kit from unsorted PBMCs as well as from negatively selected CD4+ and CD8+ fractions. TCR beta CDR3 regions were amplified by immunoSEQ multiplex PCR using primers annealing to V and J segments. Amplification bias was minimized using a synthetic immune receptor repertoire, and residual bias was removed computationally after sequencing. From the authors' description of their analysis: Custom Python scripts were used to quantify repertoire diversity as the Shannon entropy index. Unsorted, CD4+ and CD8+ repertoires were examined separately, except in combined analyses, for which CD4+ and CD8+ sequences were merged in silico. Clonal expansion was defined as a frequency increase of at least 2-fold after treatment compared with C1D1, and clones undetected at baseline were assigned a pseudocount of 0.5. Clones with 0 or 1 copy at C1D1 were defined as singleton clones, while clones with 2 or more copies were defined as non-singleton clones. Clones expanded in unsorted samples were annotated as CD4+, CD8+ or unknown by matching protein sequences in sorted samples from the same patient. Wilcoxon tests on paired samples were used to test diversity changes from C1D1 to C4D1. In its TCRdb copy, this immuneACCESS table keeps in-frame sequences only and misses some clones. Where compared with another copy, unresolved V genes explain less than half of these, and the others have no known cause. From that table come the V and J calls and clone size; the DNA was used to work out D and trimming. The sample table records around 30,000 clones; roughly 82% of these occur just once. 32% of the sample lies in the top ten.

Broader findings and caveats from the paper: The study was limited to a single clinical trial cohort, and causes of repertoire differences, possibly disease activity or prior therapy, remained undefined. CD4+ but not CD8+ TCR diversity rose significantly by C4D1 (p=0.0027 vs p=0.16), most apparent in complete responders (p=0.02). Patients starting nivolumab less than 1 year after ASCT had lower diversity and were excluded from later analyses to avoid confounding by immune reconstitution. Among trial patients, those achieving complete response had baseline diversity similar to that of newly diagnosed patients, while diversity was significantly lower in partial responders and progressors. Newly diagnosed patients were reported to have lower baseline TCR diversity than healthy donors, and relapsed/refractory patients were reported to have lower baseline TCR diversity still.

The CDR3 runs 15 amino acids, cysteine and phenylalanine included. Only the CDR3 part of the read is kept: 45 bases, read in frame from the first base. What this sample's time point label stands for: cycle 1 day 1 (C1D1), immediately before nivolumab initiation. Every trial patient had relapsed after autologous stem cell transplantation, and cohorts A, B and C differed in prior brentuximab vedotin exposure. A total of roughly 57 patients with relapsed/refractory classical Hodgkin lymphoma made up the trial cohort, and each patient's best overall response was complete response, partial response or progressive disease. In the multi-cohort phase II CheckMate 205 trial, trial patients received single-agent nivolumab. Best overall response was determined by an independent review committee according to the 2007 International Working Group response criteria. Trial PBMCs were obtained immediately prior to nivolumab initiation (C1D1) and on therapy at cycle 2 day 1 and cycle 4 day 1. After peripheral blood was drawn into 8 mL Vacutainer Cell Preparation Tubes, PBMCs were isolated by centrifugation and then cryopreserved.

The starting material was peripheral blood mononuclear cells (PBMCs), obtained at baseline. The rearranged segments are TRBV12-1 and TRBJ2-1; the listed D gene, TRBD1, was not tested against the DNA. TRBV12-1 has pseudogene status. This TCR was recovered from a human donor with classical Hodgkin lymphoma. The sequence in DNA is TGTGCCAGCAGCTCCGGGACAGACTCTTACAATGAGCAGTTCTTC. Translation gives CASSSGTDSYNEQFF.